This T cell receptor beta chain emerged from a study of vaccination and CD4 T cells after COVID-19. On the study more broadly: Overlapping peptides of the spike proteins of SARS-CoV-2, HCoV-NL63, HCoV-OC43 and HCoV-229E were used for cell stimulation.

Cultured CD4+ T cells had their DNA profiled by the Oncomine TCR Beta short-read assay. Using the QIAamp micro DNA kit, genomic DNA was extracted from the CD4+ T cells that had been cultured. TCRdb called the PCR reads again in MiXCR, with one record for every CDR3 protein. The data contain about 17,000 distinct CDR3 sequences, 59% of them singletons. A note on this clonotype: Its antigen is not known.

The CDR3 totals 14 residues. Germline V gene lookup returns CDR1 MNHEY and CDR2 SMNVEV (reference sequence). V was clipped by 6 bases and J by 3 bases, with 11 bases between them. Regarding the study as a whole: The median proportion of reactive clones detected only post-vaccination in convalescent patients was more than 65%.

The treatment denotes: roughly 11-day PBMC culture with coronavirus spike peptide pools or control peptides (ViraFEST assay). The source material was CD4+ T cells from blood, cultured in vitro, sampled after SARS-CoV-2 vaccination. The origin of this receptor is a human donor who had recovered from COVID-19. The chain recombines TRBV27 with TRBJ2-2; D is uncertain. The CDR3 loop reads CASRTLSHTGELFF. DNA of the CDR3: TGTGCCAGCAGGACTCTATCGCACACCGGGGAGCTGTTTTTT.